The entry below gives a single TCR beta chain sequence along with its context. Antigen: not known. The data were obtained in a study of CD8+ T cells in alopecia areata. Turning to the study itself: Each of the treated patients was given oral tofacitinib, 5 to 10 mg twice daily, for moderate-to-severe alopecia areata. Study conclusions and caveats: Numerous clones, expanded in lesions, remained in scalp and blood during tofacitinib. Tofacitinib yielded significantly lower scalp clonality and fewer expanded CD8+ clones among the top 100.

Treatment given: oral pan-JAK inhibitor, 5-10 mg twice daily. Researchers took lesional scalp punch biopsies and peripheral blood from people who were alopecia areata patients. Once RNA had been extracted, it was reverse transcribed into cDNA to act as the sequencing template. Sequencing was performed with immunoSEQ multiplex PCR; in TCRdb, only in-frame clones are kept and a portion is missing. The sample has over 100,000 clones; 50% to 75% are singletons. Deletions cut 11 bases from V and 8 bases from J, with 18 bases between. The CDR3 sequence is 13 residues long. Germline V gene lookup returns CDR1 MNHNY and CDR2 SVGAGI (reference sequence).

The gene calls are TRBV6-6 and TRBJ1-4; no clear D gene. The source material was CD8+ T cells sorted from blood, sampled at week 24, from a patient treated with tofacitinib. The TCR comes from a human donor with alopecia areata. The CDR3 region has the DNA TGTGCCGCCCACCAAGGGCTGATGGAAAAACTGTTTTTT. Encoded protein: CAAHQGLMEKLFF.